This T cell receptor beta chain was retrieved from a study of cytomegalovirus exposure and HLA in healthy donors. Study-level results: A later analysis appeared to link common viral pathogens to several of the most significant clusters.

As to this clone: Its cognate antigen is unknown.

The CDR3 length is 14 residues. The germline V gene has CDR1 SGHVS and CDR2 FQNEAQ. V was shortened by 7 bases and J by 3 bases, with 12 bases between the two germline ends. Amplification used 60 Vbeta primers and 13 Jbeta primers. Only in-frame clones appear in the TCRdb table, and some are missing; sequencing was by immunoSEQ multiplex PCR. The sample includes 100,000 to 150,000 clones, about 10% seen only once; the top ten take 4% to 5%. This sequence was found in a woman under 30 in good health and CMV-seropositive. Sequencing was done on a sample of PBMCs. This rearrangement joins TRBV7-8 to TRBJ1-4; D remains unclear. DNA for the CDR3: TGTGCCAGCACCCTTCAAACGGCTAATGAAAAACTGTTTTTT. Translation gives CASTLQTANEKLFF.